The entry below gives a single T cell receptor beta chain sequence along with its context. Its antigen is undetermined. The V end was cut by 5 bases, the J end by 2 bases, with 10 bases between. CDR1 SNHLY and CDR2 FYNNEI come from the germline V gene. This CDR3 has 13 residues. TCRdb's copy holds only in-frame clones and misses some; the assay was immunoSEQ multiplex PCR. Of approximately 150,000 clones listed, 90% to 95% are singletons. This entry is derived from a study of T cell responses to AZD1222 COVID-19 vaccine. Study conclusions and caveats: Spike was spanned by vaccine-associated CD4 TCRs, which were dominant at 160-218 and 743-854. White British people made up most donors, females outnumbered males, and clonal diversity was possibly underestimated.

The chain recombines TRBV2 with TRBJ2-7; tentative D call: TRBD1 (5 bases). The material was peripheral blood, obtained on day 0 of AZD1222 vaccination. The receptor's source is an adult in good health. CDR3 nucleotides: TGTGCCAGCAGTTCCCAGGGTCCCTACGAGCAGTACTTC. Translating gives CASSSQGPYEQYF.